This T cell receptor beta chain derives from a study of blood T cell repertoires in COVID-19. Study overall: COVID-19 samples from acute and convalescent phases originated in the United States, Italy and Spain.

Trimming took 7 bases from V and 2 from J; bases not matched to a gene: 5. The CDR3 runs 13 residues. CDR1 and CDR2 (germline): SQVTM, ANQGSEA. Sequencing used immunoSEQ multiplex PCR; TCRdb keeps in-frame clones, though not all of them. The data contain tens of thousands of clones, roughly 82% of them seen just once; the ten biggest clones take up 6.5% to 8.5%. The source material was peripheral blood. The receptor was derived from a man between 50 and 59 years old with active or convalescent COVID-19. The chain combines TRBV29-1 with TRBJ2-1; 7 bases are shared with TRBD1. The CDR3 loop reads CSGSGQAYNEQFF. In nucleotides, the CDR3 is TGCAGCGGATCCGGACAGGCCTACAATGAGCAGTTCTTC.